These T cell receptor beta chains were read from a single sample in a study of PD-L1 blockade in urothelial cancer. Sequenced by immunoSEQ multiplex PCR; TCRdb stores in-frame clones only, minus some. The sample records 65,000 to 90,000 clones, roughly 84% being singletons. The sample was PBMCs, taken around atezolizumab (anti-PD-L1) treatment. The receptors derive from a woman aged 70-85 years with urothelial cancer. The CDR3 runs from the conserved cysteine through the conserved F or W. Each record gives: clone size, V gene, D gene, J gene, CDR3 DNA, CDR3 protein. D genes are given only for firm matches. Part of the rows lack a size; the others show once, few, many or a class for expanded clones.

>NA|TRBV6-4|TRBD1|TRBJ1-3
TGTGCCAGCAGCGAGATGGACAGGGCTGGAAACACCATATATTTT
CASSEMDRAGNTIYF
>NA|TRBV21-1|NA|TRBJ2-7
TGTGCCAGCAGCAAAACAAGGACAGGGGCGTACGAGCAGTACTTC
CASSKTRTGAYEQYF
>NA|TRBV11-2|NA|TRBJ2-1
TGTGCCAGCAGCTTAACAGATTACAATGAGCAGTTCTTC
CASSLTDYNEQFF
>NA|TRBV10-2|NA|TRBJ2-7
TGCGCCGCCTTTGGAGAGAGCTCCTACGAGCAGTACTTC
CAAFGESSYEQYF
>NA|TRBV10-3|TRBD1|TRBJ2-7
TGTGCCATCAGTGAGAATACCCGGGACAGGGGATTGTACGAGCAGTACTTC
CAISENTRDRGLYEQYF
>once|TRBV5-8|TRBD1|TRBJ2-1
TGTGCCAGCAGCGTCAGGGGGCCTCCCTACAATGAGCAGTTCTTC
CASSVRGPPYNEQFF
>NA|TRBV7-6|TRBD1|TRBJ2-2
TGTGCCAGCAGCTCACTCCAGGGGGCCGGGGACACCGGGGAGCTGTTTTTT
CASSSLQGAGDTGELFF
>NA|TRBV4-2|TRBD2|TRBJ2-2
TGTGCCAGCGGAAGAAGACTAGCCTACACCGGGGAGCTGTTTTTT
CASGRRLAYTGELFF
>NA|TRBV7-6|NA|TRBJ2-5
TGTGCCAGCAGCTTAGTATCCCTCGAGGAGACCCAGTACTTC
CASSLVSLEETQYF
>NA|TRBV19|NA|TRBJ1-1
TGTGCCAGTACCGCGTCGGGAATGAACACTGAAGCTTTCTTT
CASTASGMNTEAFF
>NA|TRBV7-9|NA|TRBJ1-2
TGTGCCAGCAGCCGAGAGGGTTCTGGCGGCTACACCTTC
CASSREGSGGYTF
>NA|TRBV19|TRBD1|TRBJ1-5
TGTGCCAGTAGTACGGGGACAGGGCACGCCAATCAGCCCCAGCATTTT
CASSTGTGHANQPQHF
>NA|TRBV28|NA|TRBJ2-7
TGTGCCAGCAGTGTGACCCGGGTGCAGTACTTC
CASSVTRVQYF
>NA|TRBV4-2|TRBD2|TRBJ2-1
TGTGCCAGCAGCCAAGATCTACTAGCGGGGCGTAATTATGAGCAGTTCTTC
CASSQDLLAGRNYEQFF